This TCR beta chain was obtained from a study of cytomegalovirus exposure and HLA in healthy donors. Regarding the study as a whole: HLA restriction was apparent for most CMV-associated TCR beta chains in a later analysis. Across donors, most TCRs were seen rarely, yet some public ones were widespread. TCR beta chains numbering about 160 were designated cytomegalovirus-associated.

Primers: 60 Vbeta forward and 13 Jbeta reverse. The protocol was immunoSEQ multiplex PCR, while the TCRdb copy is restricted to in-frame clones and leaves out a portion. The sample records around 170,000 clones, around 82% being singletons. With regard to this clone: Its target is not known.

Trimming stripped 6 bases from V and 6 bases from J, with 18 bases between. There are 14 residues in the CDR3. The germline V gene encodes CDR1 SGHRS and CDR2 YFSETQ. Material: PBMCs. The chain recombines TRBV5-1 with TRBJ1-1; D may be TRBD1 (5 bases). The origin of this receptor is a man aged 35 to 55 in good health and CMV-seronegative. Here the CDR3 reads CASIDVGGSAEAFF. In DNA, the CDR3 is TGCGCCAGCATTGACGTGGGGGGGTCCGCTGAAGCTTTCTTT.